The rows below give T cell receptor beta chains drawn from one sample of a study of T cell responses to AZD1222 COVID-19 vaccine. Repertoires were generated with immunoSEQ multiplex PCR, while TCRdb's copy carries only in-frame clones and drops some. Among roughly 96,000 clones listed, 80% to 90% were seen once. The specimen was peripheral blood, collected on day 0 of AZD1222 vaccination. Receptors originate from an adult in good health. Both conserved end residues are part of each CDR3. The D gene is left open where the match is weak. Some rows mark clone size as missing; the rest say once, few, many or name a class of expanded clone.

j_gene,v_gene,abundance,len,d_gene,CDR3aa,CDR3nt
TRBJ2-2,TRBV4-1,-,15,-,CASSRDPRNTGELFF,TGCGCCAGCAGCCGAGATCCCCGGAACACCGGGGAGCTGTTTTTT
TRBJ1-5,TRBV7-2,-,16,-,CASSLVGGYSNQPQHF,TGTGCCAGCAGCTTAGTGGGCGGCTATAGCAATCAGCCCCAGCATTTT
TRBJ1-2,TRBV30,-,11,-,CAWEDINGYTF,TGTGCCTGGGAGGACATAAATGGCTACACCTTC
TRBJ2-2,TRBV11-3,-,17,TRBD1,CASSLRGRDRGSGELFF,TGTGCCAGCAGCTTAAGGGGCCGGGACAGGGGTTCCGGGGAGCTGTTTTTT
TRBJ2-7,TRBV9,-,16,TRBD2,CASSVGGGALSYEQYF,TGTGCCAGCAGCGTAGGGGGAGGGGCCCTCTCCTACGAGCAGTACTTC
TRBJ2-1,TRBV24-1,-,16,TRBD2,CATSNGLAGPYNEQFF,TGTGCCACCAGCAACGGACTAGCGGGGCCCTACAATGAGCAGTTCTTC
TRBJ2-2,TRBV4-2,-,17,TRBD2,CASSQEGSGGKRGELFF,TGTGCCAGCAGCCAAGAGGGAAGCGGGGGGAAAAGAGGGGAGCTGTTTTTT
TRBJ1-2,TRBV7-8,-,16,-,CASSSILGGAAYGYTF,TGTGCCAGCAGCTCCATCCTCGGGGGAGCAGCCTATGGCTACACCTTC
TRBJ2-3,TRBV6-1,-,12,-,CASSEHGGTQYF,TGTGCCAGCAGTGAACACGGGGGTACGCAGTATTTT
TRBJ1-5,TRBV5-4,-,13,-,CASSLWGQQPQHF,TGTGCCAGCAGCTTGTGGGGGCAACAGCCCCAGCATTTT
TRBJ1-4,TRBV6-5,-,14,TRBD1,CASSLTGENEKLFF,TGTGCCAGCAGTTTGACAGGGGAGAATGAAAAACTGTTTTTT
TRBJ2-7,TRBV3-1/TRBV3-2,-,12,-,CASSQDFYEQYF,TGTGCCAGCAGCCAAGATTTCTACGAGCAGTACTTC
TRBJ1-1,TRBV6-5,-,14,-,CASSFSTQNTEAFF,TGTGCCAGCAGTTTCTCTACCCAGAACACTGAAGCTTTCTTT
TRBJ2-5,TRBV4-1,few,18,TRBD2,CASSQELPSGGIQETQYF,TGCGCCAGCAGCCAAGAACTTCCTAGCGGGGGCATCCAAGAGACCCAGTACTTC
TRBJ1-2,TRBV5-8,-,11,-,CASIPGYGYTF,TGTGCCAGCATCCCGGGCTATGGCTACACCTTC
TRBJ1-2,TRBV27,-,12,-,CASSPQGYGYTF,TGTGCCAGCAGTCCGCAGGGATATGGCTACACCTTC
TRBJ1-3,TRBV6-5,once,11,-,CASSYGNTIYF,TGTGCCAGCAGTTATGGAAACACCATATATTTT
TRBJ1-4,TRBV4-1,-,14,TRBD1,CASSLDRINEKLFF,TGCGCCAGCAGTCTGGACAGGATTAATGAAAAACTGTTTTTT
TRBJ1-2,TRBV28,once,14,TRBD1,CASSPGQGGKGYTF,TGTGCCAGCAGTCCGGGACAGGGTGGTAAGGGCTACACCTTC
TRBJ2-7,TRBV2,-,13,-,CASSDRGVVEQYF,TGTGCCAGCAGTGACAGGGGAGTAGTCGAGCAGTACTTC
TRBJ1-2,TRBV15,-,17,TRBD1,CATSRGTGAVSNYGYTF,TGTGCCACCAGCAGAGGGACAGGGGCCGTCTCTAACTATGGCTACACCTTC
TRBJ1-1,TRBV6-5,few,15,-,CASSYWGPGDTEAFF,TGTGCCAGCAGTTACTGGGGCCCAGGGGACACTGAAGCTTTCTTT
TRBJ1-1,TRBV5-6,-,13,-,CASSTPGDTEAFF,TGTGCCAGCAGCACCCCAGGGGACACTGAAGCTTTCTTT
TRBJ2-2,TRBV9,-,15,-,CASSPAPSGTGELFF,TGTGCCAGCAGCCCCGCCCCCAGCGGCACCGGGGAGCTGTTTTTT
TRBJ2-2,TRBV4-2,-,16,TRBD1,CASSRGDREATGELFF,TGTGCCAGCAGCCGTGGGGACAGGGAGGCAACCGGGGAGCTGTTTTTT
TRBJ2-5,TRBV6-6,-,14,-,CASSDRALRSTQYF,TGTGCCAGCAGTGACCGGGCCTTGAGGTCGACCCAGTACTTC
TRBJ1-6,TRBV2,-,12,TRBD1,CASGRGQSPLHF,TGTGCCAGCGGTAGGGGGCAATCACCCCTCCACTTT
TRBJ2-7,TRBV6-1,-,15,TRBD1,CASSSTDRGLPEQYF,TGTGCCAGCAGTTCCACTGACAGGGGGCTTCCCGAGCAGTACTTC
TRBJ1-1,TRBV2,-,14,-,CASTKEGGNTEAFF,TGTGCCAGCACGAAGGAGGGCGGGAACACTGAAGCTTTCTTT
TRBJ1-1,TRBV6-5,-,14,-,CASSYSGGNTEAFF,TGTGCCAGCAGTTACTCCGGCGGGAACACTGAAGCTTTCTTT
TRBJ2-5,TRBV5-6,-,13,-,CASSLTGAETQYF,TGTGCCAGCAGCTTGACGGGGGCCGAGACCCAGTACTTC